Each of the 8 T cell receptor beta chains below was sequenced from the same sample in a study of tissue T cells after allogeneic stem cell transplantation. TCRdb's table, derived via immunoSEQ multiplex PCR, lists solely in-frame clones and lacks some. In the table there are about 2,200 clones, around three fifths of which are singletons. Documented time point: mouse harvest day 7 after allogeneic transplant. Mouse grafts combined 10^7 T-cell-depleted bone marrow cells with 10^6 splenic CD5+ T cells. Sequenced input: spleen. The receptors were sampled from a female BALB/c mouse given C57BL/6 T cells with graft-versus-host disease after an allogeneic hematopoietic cell transplant.

As to this clone: Germline and genes here are mouse. The read terminates 1 residue ahead of where the CDR3 ends, so the germline J gene completes it. This chain links TRBV16 with TRBJ2-7; 7 bases line up with TRBD2. J lost 2 bases, V lost 1 base, and 2 bases had no gene match. Per the germline V gene, CDR1 is SGHSA and CDR2 is FRNQAP. The CDR3 loop spans 14 amino acids. The DNA read from the CDR3 is TGTGCAAGCAGCTTAGGGGGGGGAGCCTATGAACAGTAC. Protein sequence: CASSLGGGAYEQY. The whole CDR3 reads CASSLGGGAYEQYF.

Turning to this clone: Gene names are the mouse ones. The read stops 1 residue short of the end of the CDR3; the missing end is completed from the germline J gene. The chain couples TRBV5 to TRBJ1-6, with D unresolved. TRBJ1-6 is annotated as an ORF whose role is uncertain. V lost 0 bases and J lost 5, with 2 bases in between. CDR1 LGHNA and CDR2 YNLKQL come from the germline V gene (reference sequence). This CDR3 comprises 13 residues. CDR3: CASSQEDNSPLYF. CDR3 bases read: TGTGCCAGCAGCCAAGAGGATAATTCGCCCCTCTAC.

As for this clone: Here the gene names and germline are mouse. The read terminates 1 residue before the CDR3 end, so the remaining end is supplied by the germline J gene. The chain couples TRBV17 to TRBJ2-7; 7 positions match TRBD2. There are 15 residues in the CDR3. The V and J ends lost 0 bases and 4 bases, in that order; junction bases with no gene match: 6. Per germline, CDR1 MNHDT and CDR2 YYDKIL. Incomplete CDR3 DNA: TGTGCTAGCAGTAGAGATCGGGTGGGGGGATATGAACAGTAC. It codes for CASSRDRVGGYEQY. The whole CDR3 region reads CASSRDRVGGYEQYF.

In its sample, this clone is medium-sized (0.01 to 0.1%). Genes and germline come from the mouse. The read gets to within 1 residue of the CDR3 end, and the germline J gene fills in the rest. The chain couples TRBV16 to TRBJ2-5; 8 nucleotides line up with TRBD2. The CDR3 totals 14 residues. The J segment lost 2 bases and the V segment lost 4 bases, leaving 2 bases of the junction unmatched. Germline CDR1 SGHSA, CDR2 FRNQAP. The CDR3 is CASSSTGVQDTQYF. Partial CDR3 DNA: TGTGCAAGCAGCTCGACTGGGGTCCAAGACACCCAGTAC.

Concerning this clone: Genes and germline come from the mouse. Read sequence stops 1 residue before the CDR3 end, and the germline J gene provides the missing end. The chain couples TRBV16 to TRBJ2-4; possibly TRBD1 or TRBD2 for D (5 bases each). Germline CDR1 is SGHSA and CDR2 is FRNQAP. Trimming removed 5 bases from V and 1 base from J, with 13 bases in between. The CDR3 has 15 residues. CDR3 amino acids: CASSRDGGGQNTLYF. The part of the CDR3 DNA that was read is TGTGCAAGCAGCCGGGACGGAGGGGGTCAAAACACCTTGTAC. Variable domain in full (rest from reference TRBV16 and TRBJ2-4): NAGVIQTPRHKVTGKGQEATLWCEPISGHSAVFWYRQTIVQGLEFLTYFRNQAPIDDSGMPKERFSAQMPNQSHSTLKIQSTQPQDSAVYLCASSRDGGGQNTLYFGAGTRLSVL.

About this clone: Each gene name is a mouse one. The read finishes 1 residue shy of the CDR3 end, and the germline J gene is used to complete it. The chain has TRBV13-2 and TRBJ2-7, with 9 bases identical to TRBD1. V lost 0 bases and J lost 7; bases outside the gene matches: 2. CDR3 length: 13 residues. The V gene's germline CDR1 is NNHNN and CDR2 SYGAGS (reference sequence). CDR3 loop: CASGDGTGVEQYF. The DNA read from the CDR3 is TGTGCCAGCGGTGATGGGACAGGGGTGGAACAGTAC.

With regard to this clone: Germline and genes: mouse. The read ends 1 residue shy of where the CDR3 ends; the end is completed using the germline J gene. This sequence joins TRBV26 and TRBJ1-6; D gene ambiguous. TRBJ1-6 carries the ORF label, with uncertain function. CDR3 size: 14 residues. Germline V gene lookup returns CDR1 KGHPV and CDR2 FQNQEV (reference sequence). Between the trimmed V and J ends, which lost 1 base and 3 bases, there was a span of 4 bases. This CDR3 is CASSLYNYNSPLYF. The sequenced part of the CDR3 DNA is TGTGCCAGCAGTCTGTACAACTATAATTCGCCCCTCTAC.

Comments on this clone: Here the gene names and germline are mouse. From the germline J gene comes the end of the CDR3, since the read stops 1 residue before it. The rearrangement links TRBV12-1 to TRBJ2-7; the match to TRBD2 covers 14 bases. Germline V gene sequence: CDR1 SGHSN, CDR2 HYEKVE. This CDR3 is 17 amino acids long. The ends lost 3 bases at V and 1 base at J; junction bases unmatched: 7. The CDR3 here is CASSSGTGGARSYEQYF. Incomplete CDR3 DNA: TGTGCCAGCTCTTCCGGGACTGGGGGGGCGCGGTCCTATGAACAGTAC.